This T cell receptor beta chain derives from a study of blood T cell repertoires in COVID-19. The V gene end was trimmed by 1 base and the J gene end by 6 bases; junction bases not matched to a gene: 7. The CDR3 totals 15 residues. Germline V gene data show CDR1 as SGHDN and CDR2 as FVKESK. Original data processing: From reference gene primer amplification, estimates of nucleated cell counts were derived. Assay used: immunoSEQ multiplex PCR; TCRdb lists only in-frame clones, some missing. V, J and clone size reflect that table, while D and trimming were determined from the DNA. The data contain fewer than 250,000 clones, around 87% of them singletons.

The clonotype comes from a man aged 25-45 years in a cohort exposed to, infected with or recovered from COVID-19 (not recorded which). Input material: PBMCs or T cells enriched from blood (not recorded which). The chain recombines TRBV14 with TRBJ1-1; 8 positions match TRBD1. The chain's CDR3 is CASSQGAGGQAEAFF. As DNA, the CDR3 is TGTGCCAGCAGCCAAGGGGCAGGGGGCCAGGCTGAAGCTTTCTTT.